This TCR beta chain was profiled in a study of T cells in Graves' hyperthyroidism and ophthalmopathy. Findings and caveats of the study: Classification by a 13 V-J model distinguished ophthalmopathy from stable hyperthyroidism. Model output signaled ophthalmopathy a median approximately six months ahead of onset. Most thyroid-expanded clonotypes above 0.001 were also found in blood.

The sample holds a few counts of this clonotype. Its antigen remains unidentified. At one boundary the junction diverges from the germline segment, which might be a read error. It was RNA transcripts that yielded the amplified TCR beta CDR3 regions. First-round RT-PCR with HTBI primers amplified the TCR CDR3 region. TCRdb re-called the multiplex PCR reads through MiXCR, storing one row per CDR3 protein. The profile shows 350,000 to 400,000 distinct CDR3 sequences, about 18% of them singletons. Germline CDR1 and CDR2: WNHNN and SYGVQD (reference sequence). The CDR3 contains 13 residues. Exclusion criteria comprised uncontrolled infection, other autoimmune disease, pregnancy or lactation.

The chain joins TRBV10-1 to TRBJ1-1, with D unclear. The sequence derives from a woman younger than 35 with Graves' hyperthyroidism. The specimen sequenced was blood. As DNA, the CDR3 is TGCGCCAGCAGTGAAGGTCCCAACACTGAAGCTTCCTTT. Amino acids: CASSEGPNTEASF.